In this sample, the clone carrying this T cell receptor (beta chain) turned up a few times. Antigen unknown. This entry belongs to a study of graft-versus-host responses after intestinal transplantation. About the research overall: Each transplant was multivisceral, liver-intestinal, or isolated intestinal. Tacrolimus plus steroids were given to all recipients for roughly three years, preceded by anti-thymocyte globulin induction.

Study-wide results and caveats: Researchers found GvH clones in recipient marrow, and some showed up first in ileum or blood.

Germline values: CDR1 MDHEN, CDR2 SYDVKM. The CDR3 loop spans 12 amino acids. V gave up 6 bases and J gave up 8 bases, with 11 bases separating them. Some clones are missing from TCRdb's copy, which holds only in-frame ones; the method was immunoSEQ multiplex PCR. This repertoire shows around 110,000 clones, 90% found once; its top ten account for about 0.18%. The sample consisted of unstimulated CD4+ T cells sorted from spleen or lymph node cells, taken before intestinal transplant. The TCR sequence derives from a human donor who received an intestinal transplant. The chain is built from TRBV28 and TRBJ1-3, with unresolved D. As DNA, the CDR3 is TGTGCCAGCAGACCTACCGGGGACACCATATATTTT. Amino acid sequence: CASRPTGDTIYF.